This is a list of T cell receptor beta chains from one sample in a study of T cells after yellow fever vaccination. TCRdb called the 5' RACE reads again in MiXCR, with one record for every CDR3 protein. The sample records a few hundred thousand distinct CDR3 sequences, less than 20% being singletons. The sample in question was PBMCs, obtained 5 to 6 days after the first yellow fever vaccination. The receptor source for this set is a man between 18 and 29 years old who received the YFV17D yellow fever vaccine. CDR3s include the opening cysteine and the closing phenylalanine or tryptophan. Fields, in order: clone size, J gene, V gene, D gene, CDR3 protein, CDR3 DNA. A D gene is named only where the DNA matches it firmly. The listing skips clone size in some rows; elsewhere it reads once, few, many or a size class.

few TRBJ1-4 TRBV7-9 . CASSQGQGPNEKLFF TGTGCCAGCAGCCAGGGCCAGGGGCCTAATGAAAAACTGTTTTTT
once TRBJ2-2 TRBV4-1 . CASSTGRQENTGELFF TGCGCCAGCAGCACCGGGCGGCAGGAGAACACCGGGGAGCTGTTTTTT
. TRBJ2-7 TRBV20-1 TRBD2 CSAPMLAGVTYEQYF TGCAGTGCTCCCATGCTAGCGGGGGTCACCTACGAGCAGTACTTC
few TRBJ1-5 TRBV7-8 . CASSFSGVSNQPQHF TGTGCCAGCAGCTTCTCGGGGGTTAGCAATCAGCCCCAGCATTTT
few TRBJ2-3 TRBV25-1 . CASSEWTDQFPDTQYF TGTGCCAGCAGTGAATGGACAGACCAGTTCCCAGATACGCAGTATTTT
few TRBJ2-3 TRBV4-1 TRBD1 CASSGARDRNQYGTQYF TGCGCCAGCAGCGGAGCCCGGGACAGGAACCAATATGGTACGCAGTATTTT
few TRBJ2-1 TRBV9 . CASSVSGTANEQFF TGTGCCAGCAGCGTTTCCGGGACGGCGAATGAGCAGTTCTTC
. TRBJ2-3 TRBV5-1 TRBD2 CASSFSGGFRTDTQYF TGCGCCAGCAGCTTTAGCGGGGGGTTCCGCACAGATACGCAGTATTTT
. TRBJ1-2 TRBV7-2 . CASTLPGQRYYGYTF TGTGCCAGCACCCTCCCTGGACAGCGATACTATGGCTACACCTTC
. TRBJ2-3 TRBV10-3 TRBD2 CAISELAEHTDTQYF TGTGCCATCAGTGAACTAGCGGAACACACAGATACGCAGTATTTT
few TRBJ1-5 TRBV30 . CAWSVGVIGLNQPQHF TGTGCCTGGAGTGTGGGAGTAATTGGCCTCAATCAGCCCCAGCATTTT
few TRBJ1-1 TRBV3-1 . CASSQVPANTEAFF TGTGCCAGCAGCCAAGTTCCAGCAAACACTGAAGCTTTCTTT
. TRBJ1-4 TRBV20-1 . CSASTQGSAEKLFF TGCAGTGCTTCCACACAGGGATCTGCGGAAAAACTGTTTTTT
few TRBJ2-1 TRBV20-1 . CSARDLADVDNEQFF TGCAGTGCTAGAGATCTGGCGGATGTCGACAATGAGCAGTTCTTC
. TRBJ2-3 TRBV7-9 TRBD2 CASSSPWGGVEADTQYF TGTGCCAGCAGCTCGCCCTGGGGGGGGGTGGAGGCAGATACGCAGTATTTT
few TRBJ1-4 TRBV9 . CASSVEGHPTAGGVIF TGTGCCAGCAGCGTAGAAGGACACCCAACAGCGGGGGGGGTGATTTTT
few TRBJ1-1 TRBV6-1 TRBD1 CASSLPTGVSTEAFF TGTGCCAGCAGTCTTCCGACAGGGGTTAGCACTGAAGCTTTCTTT
. TRBJ2-7 TRBV20-1 . CSAWLQGYEQYF TGCAGTGCCTGGCTACAGGGATACGAGCAGTACTTC
. TRBJ2-5 TRBV29-1 . CSVEVRGGQETQYF TGCAGCGTTGAAGTGAGGGGGGGGCAAGAGACCCAGTACTTC
. TRBJ1-2 TRBV9 TRBD1 CASSLPGQGIALDYGYTF TGTGCCAGCAGTCTACCGGGACAGGGGATAGCTTTGGACTATGGCTACACCTTC
few TRBJ1-1 TRBV5-1 TRBD1 CASSLGRGQDTEAFF TGCGCCAGCAGCTTGGGGAGGGGGCAGGACACTGAAGCTTTCTTT
. TRBJ1-2 TRBV7-8 . CASSSGLAGADGYTF TGTGCCAGCAGCTCAGGGCTGGCGGGGGCGGATGGCTACACCTTC
. TRBJ2-5 TRBV7-2 TRBD1 CASGSGTGTAQETQYF TGTGCCAGCGGGTCGGGAACGGGGACAGCACAAGAGACCCAGTACTTC
. TRBJ1-2 TRBV7-9 . CASSQLEWDGYTF TGTGCCAGCAGCCAATTGGAATGGGATGGCTACACCTTC